This entry features one TCR beta chain sequence. This sample was taken from a study of beta chain features in type 1 diabetes. About the study: Cell yields, gender and age were similar in healthy donors and patients.

V shed 1 base and J 0 bases; nucleotides not matched to a gene: 7. Per the germline V gene, CDR1 is LGHNA and CDR2 is YSLEER. The length of the CDR3 is 17 residues. The whole isolated RNA underwent reverse transcription, so sequencing captured expressed TCRB transcripts. The assay was immunoSEQ multiplex PCR, and TCRdb's table has in-frame clones only and misses some. The table has fewer than 250,000 clones, 68% seen once. The chain recombines TRBV4-3 with TRBJ2-3, with TRBD2 matching 7 bases. The sequence was collected from a man aged 25-45 years in good health. The source material was naive CD4+ T cells from blood. This CDR3 is CASSQVTVGGSTDTQYF. In DNA, the CDR3 is TGCGCCAGCAGCCAAGTTACTGTGGGAGGGAGCACAGATACGCAGTATTTT.